These T cell receptor beta chains were read from a single sample in a study of blood T cell repertoires in COVID-19. The repertoire was sequenced with immunoSEQ multiplex PCR; TCRdb's copy has only in-frame clones and lacks some. The data show almost 70,000 clones, about four fifths seen once. Sample: peripheral blood. The receptors shown here come from a human donor in a cohort sampled during active COVID-19. Both conserved end residues are part of each CDR3. A D gene is named only where the DNA matches it firmly. Clone size is stated in some rows and not others, as once, few, many or a class when expanded.

CDR3: CASSVREGTLNEKLFF
DNA: TGTGCCAGCAGCGTGAGAGAGGGGACTCTCAATGAAAAACTGTTTTTT
V: TRBV9
size: NA
D: NA
J: TRBJ1-4

CDR3: CATSDPGQGFEKLFF
DNA: TGTGCCACCAGTGACCCGGGACAGGGGTTTGAAAAACTGTTTTTT
V: TRBV24-1
size: NA
D: TRBD1
J: TRBJ1-4

CDR3: CARTGASYNEQFF
DNA: TGTGCCCGGACAGGGGCATCCTACAATGAGCAGTTCTTC
V: TRBV30
size: NA
D: TRBD1
J: TRBJ2-1

CDR3: CASSPPRAGGNEQFF
DNA: TGTGCCAGCAGTCCCCCCAGGGCAGGTGGTAATGAGCAGTTCTTC
V: TRBV28
size: NA
D: NA
J: TRBJ2-1

CDR3: CASSQEGGAIAYEQYF
DNA: TGCGCCAGCAGCCAAGAGGGAGGGGCCATAGCCTACGAGCAGTACTTC
V: TRBV4-1
size: NA
D: TRBD2
J: TRBJ2-7

CDR3: CASSIAGTEQFF
DNA: TGTGCCAGTAGTATAGCAGGTACCGAGCAGTTCTTC
V: TRBV19
size: NA
D: NA
J: TRBJ2-1

CDR3: CASSLAEDSPLHF
DNA: TGCGCCAGCAGCTTGGCCGAGGATTCACCCCTCCACTTT
V: TRBV5-1
size: few
D: NA
J: TRBJ1-6

CDR3: CASSLGTRLNEQYF
DNA: TGTGCCAGCAGTTTAGGGACTAGGCTGAACGAGCAGTACTTC
V: TRBV28
size: NA
D: TRBD2
J: TRBJ2-7

CDR3: CASSYLLGLAGVEQYF
DNA: TGTGCCAGCAGTTACCTCTTGGGACTAGCGGGAGTCGAGCAGTACTTC
V: TRBV6-5
size: NA
D: TRBD2
J: TRBJ2-7

CDR3: CASSSDRTGSDGYTF
DNA: TGTGCCAGCAGCTCAGACCGGACAGGAAGTGATGGCTACACCTTC
V: TRBV7-6
size: few
D: TRBD1
J: TRBJ1-2

CDR3: CASSTLVNTIYF
DNA: TGTGCCAGTAGTACCCTTGTGAACACCATATATTTT
V: TRBV19
size: NA
D: NA
J: TRBJ1-3

CDR3: CASSPGQGRNQPQHF
DNA: TGTGCCAGCAGCCCCGGACAGGGAAGGAATCAGCCCCAGCATTTT
V: TRBV7-6
size: NA
D: TRBD1
J: TRBJ1-5

CDR3: CASSAGNSPLHF
DNA: TGCGCCAGCAGTGCCGGTAATTCACCCCTCCACTTT
V: TRBV10-1
size: NA
D: NA
J: TRBJ1-6

CDR3: CASSFRGQETQYF
DNA: TGTGCCAGCAGCTTCAGGGGCCAAGAGACCCAGTACTTC
V: TRBV7-9
size: NA
D: NA
J: TRBJ2-5

CDR3: CASSPDSGQGARGYTF
DNA: TGTGCCAGCAGCCCGGACTCGGGACAGGGGGCGCGAGGCTACACCTTC
V: TRBV3-1/TRBV3-2
size: NA
D: TRBD1
J: TRBJ1-2

CDR3: CASSQWTGGTEAFF
DNA: TGTGCCAGCAGCCAGTGGACAGGGGGGACTGAAGCTTTCTTT
V: TRBV14
size: NA
D: TRBD1
J: TRBJ1-1

CDR3: CASSYRQGGYEQYF
DNA: TGCGCCAGCAGCTATAGACAGGGGGGGTACGAGCAGTACTTC
V: TRBV4-1
size: NA
D: TRBD1
J: TRBJ2-7

CDR3: CASSFSGLAGGNEQYF
DNA: TGTGCCAGCAGTTTTTCCGGACTAGCGGGAGGGAACGAGCAGTACTTC
V: TRBV28
size: NA
D: TRBD2
J: TRBJ2-7

CDR3: CASSLGANENEQYF
DNA: TGTGCCAGCAGTCTGGGGGCGAATGAAAACGAGCAGTACTTC
V: TRBV6-5
size: NA
D: NA
J: TRBJ2-7

CDR3: CASSVGRTSNEQFF
DNA: TGTGCCAGCAGTGTTGGACGGACATCCAATGAGCAGTTCTTC
V: TRBV2
size: NA
D: NA
J: TRBJ2-1

CDR3: CATSEGTGVTGELFF
DNA: TGTGCCACCAGTGAAGGGACAGGGGTCACCGGGGAGCTGTTTTTT
V: TRBV24-1
size: NA
D: TRBD1
J: TRBJ2-2

CDR3: CASSRASYMGYEQFF
DNA: TGTGCCAGCAGCCGGGCTAGCTATATGGGGTATGAGCAGTTCTTC
V: TRBV14
size: NA
D: NA
J: TRBJ2-1

CDR3: CASSLMGGSYEQYF
DNA: TGTGCCAGCAGCTTAATGGGGGGTTCCTACGAGCAGTACTTC
V: TRBV13
size: NA
D: NA
J: TRBJ2-7

CDR3: CASSDELALNSGANVLTF
DNA: TGTGCCAGCAGTGACGAACTAGCCCTAAACTCTGGGGCCAACGTCCTGACTTTC
V: TRBV6-1
size: NA
D: NA
J: TRBJ2-6

CDR3: CASSLVGSGGDTQYF
DNA: TGTGCCAGCAGTTTGGTCGGGTCAGGGGGTGATACGCAGTATTTT
V: TRBV27
size: NA
D: TRBD1
J: TRBJ2-3

CDR3: CASSLTGREPYGYTF
DNA: TGTGCCAGCAGCCTCACAGGGAGGGAGCCTTATGGCTACACCTTC
V: TRBV28
size: NA
D: NA
J: TRBJ1-2

CDR3: CASSLIASSTDTQYF
DNA: TGCGCCAGCAGCTTGATAGCGTCTAGCACAGATACGCAGTATTTT
V: TRBV5-1
size: few
D: NA
J: TRBJ2-3

CDR3: CASSFPVDRSSYNEQFF
DNA: TGCGCCAGCAGCTTCCCCGTCGACAGGAGCTCCTACAATGAGCAGTTCTTC
V: TRBV5-1
size: NA
D: NA
J: TRBJ2-1

CDR3: CASSRTGSTGELFF
DNA: TGTGCCAGTAGCCGAACAGGGAGCACCGGGGAGCTGTTTTTT
V: TRBV19
size: NA
D: NA
J: TRBJ2-2

CDR3: CASSGAGRKSSYEQYF
DNA: TGTGCCAGCAGTGGGGCGGGGCGGAAGAGCTCCTACGAGCAGTACTTC
V: TRBV28
size: NA
D: NA
J: TRBJ2-7

CDR3: CASSPQPTVPRGYTF
DNA: TGTGCCAGTAGCCCCCAACCGACAGTTCCGCGGGGCTACACCTTC
V: TRBV19
size: NA
D: NA
J: TRBJ1-2

CDR3: CASPSGRDSSYNEQFF
DNA: TGTGCTAGCCCTAGCGGGAGGGATAGCTCCTACAATGAGCAGTTCTTC
V: TRBV7-7
size: NA
D: TRBD2
J: TRBJ2-1

CDR3: CASSYGGTNREKLFF
DNA: TGTGCCAGCAGTTACGGGGGGACCAATCGAGAAAAACTGTTTTTT
V: TRBV6-5
size: NA
D: NA
J: TRBJ1-4

CDR3: CASSFGAGGRDTQYF
DNA: TGTGCCAGTAGTTTCGGAGCGGGGGGTCGAGATACGCAGTATTTT
V: TRBV19
size: NA
D: TRBD2
J: TRBJ2-3